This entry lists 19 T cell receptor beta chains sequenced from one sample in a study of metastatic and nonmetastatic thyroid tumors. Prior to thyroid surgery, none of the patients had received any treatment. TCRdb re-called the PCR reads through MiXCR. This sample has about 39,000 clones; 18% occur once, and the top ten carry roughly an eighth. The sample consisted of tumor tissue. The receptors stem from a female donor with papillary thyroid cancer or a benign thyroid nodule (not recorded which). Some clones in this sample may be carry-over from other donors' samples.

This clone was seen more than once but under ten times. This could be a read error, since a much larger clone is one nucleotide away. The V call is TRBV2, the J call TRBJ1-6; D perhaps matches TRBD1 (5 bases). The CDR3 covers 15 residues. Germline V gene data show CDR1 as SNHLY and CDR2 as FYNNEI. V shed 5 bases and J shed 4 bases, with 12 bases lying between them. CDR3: CASSSGYTYNSPLHF. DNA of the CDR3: TGTGCCAGCAGTTCAGGGTACACTTATAATTCACCCCTCCACTTT.

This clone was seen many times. In nucleotides, the CDR3 is TGCGCCAGCAGCCCGTTAGCGGGTACAAACAATGAGCAGTTCTTC. As protein: CASSPLAGTNNEQFF. The chain employs TRBV5-1 and TRBJ2-1; 7 bases map to TRBD2. Germline V lookup: CDR1 SGHRS, CDR2 YFSETQ. CDR3 size: 15 residues. V shed 4 bases and J 5 bases; nucleotides not matched to a gene: 9.

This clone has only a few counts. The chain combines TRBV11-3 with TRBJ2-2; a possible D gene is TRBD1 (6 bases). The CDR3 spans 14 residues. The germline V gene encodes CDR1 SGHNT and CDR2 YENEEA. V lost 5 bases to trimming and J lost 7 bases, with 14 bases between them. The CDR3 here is CASSLRGRNGELFF. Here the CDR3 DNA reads TGTGCCAGCAGCCTCAGGGGTAGGAACGGGGAGCTGTTTTTT.

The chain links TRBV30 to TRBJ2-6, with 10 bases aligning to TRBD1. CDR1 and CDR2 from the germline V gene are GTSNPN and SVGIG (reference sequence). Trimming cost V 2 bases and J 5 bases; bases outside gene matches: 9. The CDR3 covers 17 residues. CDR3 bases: TGTGCCTGGAGTAGACGGACAGGGGGGACTAGGGCCAACGTCCTGACTTTC. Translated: CAWSRRTGGTRANVLTF. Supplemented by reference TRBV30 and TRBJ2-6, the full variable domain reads SQTIHQWPATLVQPVGSPLSLECTVEGTSNPNLYWYRQAAGRGLQLLFYSVGIGQISSEVPQNLSASRPQDRQFILSSKKLLLSDSGFYLCAWSRRTGGTRANVLTFGAGSRLTVL.

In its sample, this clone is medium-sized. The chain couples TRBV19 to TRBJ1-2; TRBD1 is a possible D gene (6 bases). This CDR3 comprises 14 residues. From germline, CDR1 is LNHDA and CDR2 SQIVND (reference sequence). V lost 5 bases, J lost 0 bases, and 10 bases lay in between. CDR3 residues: CASSRQVTNYGYTF. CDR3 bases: TGTGCCAGTAGTCGACAGGTCACTAACTATGGCTACACCTTC.

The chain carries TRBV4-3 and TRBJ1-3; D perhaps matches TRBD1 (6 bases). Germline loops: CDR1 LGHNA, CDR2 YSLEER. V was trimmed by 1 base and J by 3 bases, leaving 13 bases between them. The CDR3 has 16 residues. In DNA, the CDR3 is TGCGCCAGCAGCCAAGTGGAGGGACAAGGTGGAAACACCATATATTTT. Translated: CASSQVEGQGGNTIYF.

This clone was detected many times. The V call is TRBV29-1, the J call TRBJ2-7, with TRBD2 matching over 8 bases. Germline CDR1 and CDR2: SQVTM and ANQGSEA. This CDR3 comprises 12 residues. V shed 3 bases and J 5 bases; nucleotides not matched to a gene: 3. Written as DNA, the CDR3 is TGCAGCGTTGAGGTTAGCGGGGACGAGCAGTACTTC. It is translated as CSVEVSGDEQYF.

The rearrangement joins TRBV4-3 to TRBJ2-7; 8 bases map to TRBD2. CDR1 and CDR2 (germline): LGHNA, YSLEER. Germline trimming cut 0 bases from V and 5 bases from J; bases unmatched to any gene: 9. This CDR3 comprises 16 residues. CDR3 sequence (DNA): TGCGCCAGCAGCCAAGAGTCGGGGGGGATCCTGAACGAGCAGTACTTC. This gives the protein CASSQESGGILNEQYF.

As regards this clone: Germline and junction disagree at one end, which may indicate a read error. CDR3 loop: CASILFGDTTGVYGYTF. The DNA for the CDR3 is TGTGCCAGCATTTTATTCGGGGATACGACAGGGGTTTATGGCTACACCTTC. The chain couples TRBV27 to TRBJ1-2, with 8 positions matching TRBD1. Germline loops: CDR1 MNHEY, CDR2 SMNVEV (reference sequence). This CDR3 region has 17 residues.

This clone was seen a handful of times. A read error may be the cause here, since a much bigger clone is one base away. In DNA form, the CDR3 reads TGCAGTGCTGTCTACCGGGGCCGTGGGACCCAGTACTTC. Amino acids: CSAVYRGRGTQYF. This rearrangement joins TRBV20-1 to TRBJ2-5; D tentatively fits TRBD1 or TRBD2 (5 bases each). This CDR3 spans 13 amino acids. The ends were cut back, 5 bases at V and 7 bases at J, with 17 bases in the middle. Per germline, CDR1 DFQATT and CDR2 SNEGSKA (reference sequence).

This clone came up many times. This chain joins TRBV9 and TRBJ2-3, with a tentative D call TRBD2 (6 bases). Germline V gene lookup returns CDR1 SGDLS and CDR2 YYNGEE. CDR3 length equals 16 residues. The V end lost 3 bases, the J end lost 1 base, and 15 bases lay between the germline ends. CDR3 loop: CASSEDGLPGTDTQYF. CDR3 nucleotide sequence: TGTGCCAGCAGCGAAGACGGACTACCAGGCACAGATACGCAGTATTTT.

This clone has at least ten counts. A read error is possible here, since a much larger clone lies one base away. CDR3 nucleotide sequence: TGTGCCAGCAGTCCGGCCGCTAGCGTGATAAACGAGCAGTACTTC. The encoded protein is CASSPAASVINEQYF. The chain recombines TRBV28 with TRBJ2-7; D is perhaps TRBD2 (6 bases). Germline values: CDR1 MDHEN, CDR2 SYDVKM. Trimming removed 5 bases from V and 5 bases from J, with 19 bases in between. The CDR3 runs 15 residues.

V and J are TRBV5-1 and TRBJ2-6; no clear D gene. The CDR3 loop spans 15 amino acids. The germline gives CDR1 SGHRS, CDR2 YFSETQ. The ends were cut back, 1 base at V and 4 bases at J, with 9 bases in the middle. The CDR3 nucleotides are TGCGCCAGCAGCTTGACTCTCTGGGGGGCCAACGTCCTGACTTTC. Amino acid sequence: CASSLTLWGANVLTF. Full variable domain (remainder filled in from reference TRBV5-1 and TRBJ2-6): KAGVTQTPRYLIKTRGQQVTLSCSPISGHRSVSWYQQTPGQGLQFLFEYFSETQRNKGNFPGRFSGRQFSNSRSEMNVSTLELGDSALYLCASSLTLWGANVLTFGAGSRLTVL.

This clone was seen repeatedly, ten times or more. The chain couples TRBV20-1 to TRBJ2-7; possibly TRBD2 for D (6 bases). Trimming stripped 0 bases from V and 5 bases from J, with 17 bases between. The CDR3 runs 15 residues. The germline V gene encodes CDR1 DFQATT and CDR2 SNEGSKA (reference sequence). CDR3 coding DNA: TGCAGTGCTAGAGATAGTCGAGGGAGGAGGAACGAGCAGTACTTC. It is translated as CSARDSRGRRNEQYF.

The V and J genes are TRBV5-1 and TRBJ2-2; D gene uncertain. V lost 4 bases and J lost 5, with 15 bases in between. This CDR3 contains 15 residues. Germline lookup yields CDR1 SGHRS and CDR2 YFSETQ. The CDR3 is CASSMTALWTGELFF. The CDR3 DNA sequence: TGCGCCAGCAGCATGACTGCCCTCTGGACCGGGGAGCTGTTTTTT.

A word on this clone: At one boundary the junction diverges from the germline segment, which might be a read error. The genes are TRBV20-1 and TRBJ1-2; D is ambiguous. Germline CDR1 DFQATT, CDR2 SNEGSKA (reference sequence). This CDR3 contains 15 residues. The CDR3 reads CSATSFGVSNYAYTF. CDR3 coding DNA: TGCAGTGCTACGTCCTTTGGGGTGTCTAACTATGCCTACACCTTC.

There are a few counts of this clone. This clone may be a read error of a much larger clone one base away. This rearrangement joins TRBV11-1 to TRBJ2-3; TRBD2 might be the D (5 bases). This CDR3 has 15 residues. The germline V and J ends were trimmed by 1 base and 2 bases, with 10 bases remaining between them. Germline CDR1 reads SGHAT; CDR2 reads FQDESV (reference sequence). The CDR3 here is CASSLGLSVTDTQYF. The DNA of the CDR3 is TGTGCCAGCAGCTTAGGACTATCAGTCACAGATACGCAGTATTTT.

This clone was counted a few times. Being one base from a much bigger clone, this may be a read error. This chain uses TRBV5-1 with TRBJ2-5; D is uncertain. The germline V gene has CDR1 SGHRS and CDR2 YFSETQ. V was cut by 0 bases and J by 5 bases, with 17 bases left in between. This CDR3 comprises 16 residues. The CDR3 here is CASSLGSSVRVETQYF. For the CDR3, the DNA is TGCGCCAGCAGCTTGGGCTCTTCAGTCCGGGTGGAGACCCAGTACTTC.

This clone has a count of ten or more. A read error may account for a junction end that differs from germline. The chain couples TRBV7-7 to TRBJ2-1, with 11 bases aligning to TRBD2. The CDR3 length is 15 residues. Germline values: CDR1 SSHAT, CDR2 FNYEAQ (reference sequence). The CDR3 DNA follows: TGTGCTAGCAGCTTAGCGGGGGGGGGAAACAATGAGCAGTTCTTC. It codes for CASSLAGGGNNEQFF.